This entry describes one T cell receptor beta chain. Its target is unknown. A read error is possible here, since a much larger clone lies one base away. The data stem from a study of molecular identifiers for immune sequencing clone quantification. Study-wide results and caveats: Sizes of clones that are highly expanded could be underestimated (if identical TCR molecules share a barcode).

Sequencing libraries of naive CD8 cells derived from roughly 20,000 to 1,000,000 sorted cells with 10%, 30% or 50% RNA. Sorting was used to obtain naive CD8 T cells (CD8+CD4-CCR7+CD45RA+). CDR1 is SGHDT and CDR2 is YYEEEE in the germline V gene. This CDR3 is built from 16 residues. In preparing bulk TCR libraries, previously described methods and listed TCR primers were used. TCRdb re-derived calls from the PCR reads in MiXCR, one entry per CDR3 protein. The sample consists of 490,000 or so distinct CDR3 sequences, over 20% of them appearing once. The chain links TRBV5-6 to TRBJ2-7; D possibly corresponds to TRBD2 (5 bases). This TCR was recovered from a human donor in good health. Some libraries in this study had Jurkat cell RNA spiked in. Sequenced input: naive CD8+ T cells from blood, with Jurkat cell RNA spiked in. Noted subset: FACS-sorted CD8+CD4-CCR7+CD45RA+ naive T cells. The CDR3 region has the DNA TGTGCCAGCAGCTCCGTCGGACTCCCCAGCTCCTACGGGCAGTACTTC. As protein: CASSSVGLPSSYGQYF.